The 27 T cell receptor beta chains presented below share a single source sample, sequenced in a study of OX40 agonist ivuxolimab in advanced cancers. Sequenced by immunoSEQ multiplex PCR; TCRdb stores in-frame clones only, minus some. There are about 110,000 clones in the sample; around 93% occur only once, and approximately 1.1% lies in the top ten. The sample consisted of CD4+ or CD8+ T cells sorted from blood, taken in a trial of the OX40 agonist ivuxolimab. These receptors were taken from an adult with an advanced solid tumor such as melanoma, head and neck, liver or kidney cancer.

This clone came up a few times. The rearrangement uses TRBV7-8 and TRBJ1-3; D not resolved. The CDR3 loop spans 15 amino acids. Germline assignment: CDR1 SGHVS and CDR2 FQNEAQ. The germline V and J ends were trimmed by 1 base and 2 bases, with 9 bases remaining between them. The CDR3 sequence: CASSLVSKPGNTIYF. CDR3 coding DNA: TGTGCCAGCAGCTTAGTCAGTAAACCTGGAAACACCATATATTTT.

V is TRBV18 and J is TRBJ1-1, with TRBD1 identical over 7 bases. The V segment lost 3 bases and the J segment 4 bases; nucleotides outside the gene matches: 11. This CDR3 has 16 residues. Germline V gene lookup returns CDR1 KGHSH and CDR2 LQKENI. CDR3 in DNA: TGTGCCAGCTCACCGATTTCTCCAGGGGGTATCACTGAAGCTTTCTTT. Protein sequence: CASSPISPGGITEAFF.

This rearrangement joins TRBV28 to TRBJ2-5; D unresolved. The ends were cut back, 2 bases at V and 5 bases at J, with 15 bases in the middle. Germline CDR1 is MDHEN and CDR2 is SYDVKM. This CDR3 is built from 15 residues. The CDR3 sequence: CASSLATANSETQYF. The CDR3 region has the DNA TGTGCCAGCAGTTTAGCCACCGCGAATTCGGAGACCCAGTACTTC.

Here the CDR3 reads CASSMGQGGYYGYTF. DNA of the CDR3: TGTGCCAGTAGTATGGGACAGGGGGGCTACTATGGCTACACCTTC. The chain combines TRBV19 with TRBJ1-2, with 11 positions matching TRBD1. The V and J ends lost 3 bases and 3 bases, in that order; junction bases with no gene match: 3. Germline V CDR1 and CDR2: LNHDA, SQIVND (reference sequence). The CDR3 sequence is 15 residues long.

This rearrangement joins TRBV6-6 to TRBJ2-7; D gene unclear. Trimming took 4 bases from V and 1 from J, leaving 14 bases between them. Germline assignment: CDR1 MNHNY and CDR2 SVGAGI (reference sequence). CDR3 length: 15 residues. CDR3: CASSSSLVGSYEQYF. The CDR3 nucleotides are TGTGCCAGCAGTTCTAGTTTAGTGGGATCCTACGAGCAGTACTTC.

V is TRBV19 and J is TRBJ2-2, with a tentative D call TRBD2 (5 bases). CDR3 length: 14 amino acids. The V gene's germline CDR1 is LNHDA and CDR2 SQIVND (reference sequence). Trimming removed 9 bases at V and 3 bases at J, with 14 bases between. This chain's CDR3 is CASKPDWDTGELFF. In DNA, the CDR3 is TGTGCCAGCAAGCCGGACTGGGACACCGGGGAGCTGTTTTTT.

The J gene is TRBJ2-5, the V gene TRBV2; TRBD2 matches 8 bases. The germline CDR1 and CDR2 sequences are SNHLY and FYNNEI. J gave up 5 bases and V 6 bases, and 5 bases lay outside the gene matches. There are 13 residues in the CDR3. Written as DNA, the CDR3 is TGTGCCAGCAGGGTTACTAGCGGTGAGACCCAGTACTTC. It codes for CASRVTSGETQYF. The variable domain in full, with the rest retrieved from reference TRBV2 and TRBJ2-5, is EPEVTQTPSHQVTQMGQEVILRCVPISNHLYFYWYRQILGQKVEFLVSFYNNEISEKSEIFDDQFSVERPDGSNFTLKIRSTKLEDSAMYFCASRVTSGETQYFGPGTRLLVL.

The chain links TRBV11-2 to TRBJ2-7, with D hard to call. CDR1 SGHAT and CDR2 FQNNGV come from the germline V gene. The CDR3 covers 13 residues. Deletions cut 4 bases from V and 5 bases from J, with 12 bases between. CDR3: CASSSLGGDEQYF. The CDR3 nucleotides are TGTGCCAGCAGCTCCCTTGGTGGAGACGAGCAGTACTTC.

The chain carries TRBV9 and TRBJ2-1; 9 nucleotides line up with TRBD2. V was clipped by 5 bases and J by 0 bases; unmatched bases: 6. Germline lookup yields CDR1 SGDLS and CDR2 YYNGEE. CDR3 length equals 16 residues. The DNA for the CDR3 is TGTGCCAGCAGTCCCCGACTAGCGGACTCCTACAATGAGCAGTTCTTC. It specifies CASSPRLADSYNEQFF.

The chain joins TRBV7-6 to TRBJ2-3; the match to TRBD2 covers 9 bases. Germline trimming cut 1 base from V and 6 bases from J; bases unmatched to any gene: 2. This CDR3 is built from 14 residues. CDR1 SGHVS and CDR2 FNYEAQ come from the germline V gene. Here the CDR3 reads CASSLEAGGDTQYF. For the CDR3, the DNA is TGTGCCAGCAGCTTAGAAGCGGGAGGCGATACGCAGTATTTT.

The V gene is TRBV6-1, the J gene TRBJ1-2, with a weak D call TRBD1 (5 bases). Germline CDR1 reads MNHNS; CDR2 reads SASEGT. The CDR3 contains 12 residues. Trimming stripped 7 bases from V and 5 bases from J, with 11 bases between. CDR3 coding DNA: TGTGCCAGCACCTGGGGGGGTTATGGCTACACCTTC. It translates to CASTWGGYGYTF.

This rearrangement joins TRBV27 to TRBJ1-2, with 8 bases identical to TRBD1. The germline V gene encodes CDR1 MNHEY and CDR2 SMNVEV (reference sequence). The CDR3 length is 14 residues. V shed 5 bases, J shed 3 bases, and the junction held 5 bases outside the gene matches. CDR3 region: CASSAYRGDYGYTF. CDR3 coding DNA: TGTGCCAGCAGTGCGTACAGGGGGGACTATGGCTACACCTTC.

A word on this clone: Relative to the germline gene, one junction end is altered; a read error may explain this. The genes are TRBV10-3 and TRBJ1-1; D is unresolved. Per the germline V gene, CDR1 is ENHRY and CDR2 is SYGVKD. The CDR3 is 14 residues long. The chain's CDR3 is CATSIEVANTEAFF. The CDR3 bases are TGTGCCACCAGTATCGAGGTTGCGAACACTGAAGCTTTCTTT.

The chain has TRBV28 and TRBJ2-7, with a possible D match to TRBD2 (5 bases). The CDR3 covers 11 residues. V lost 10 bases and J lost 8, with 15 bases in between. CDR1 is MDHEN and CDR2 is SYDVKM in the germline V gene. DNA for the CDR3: TGTGCCAACCCGGACGGGGTGAAGCAGTACTTC. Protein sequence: CANPDGVKQYF.

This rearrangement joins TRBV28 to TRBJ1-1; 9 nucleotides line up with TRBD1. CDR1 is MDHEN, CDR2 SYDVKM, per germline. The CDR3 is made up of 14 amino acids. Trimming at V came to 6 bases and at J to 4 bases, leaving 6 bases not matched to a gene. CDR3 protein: CASSNGDRATEAFF. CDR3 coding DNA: TGTGCCAGCAGCAACGGGGACAGGGCCACTGAAGCTTTCTTT.

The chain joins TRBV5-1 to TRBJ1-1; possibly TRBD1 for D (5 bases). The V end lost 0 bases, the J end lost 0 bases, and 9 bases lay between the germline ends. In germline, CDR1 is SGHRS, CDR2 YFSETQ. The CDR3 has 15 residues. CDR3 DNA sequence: TGCGCCAGCAGCTTGGGACAGACCATGAACACTGAAGCTTTCTTT. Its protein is CASSLGQTMNTEAFF.

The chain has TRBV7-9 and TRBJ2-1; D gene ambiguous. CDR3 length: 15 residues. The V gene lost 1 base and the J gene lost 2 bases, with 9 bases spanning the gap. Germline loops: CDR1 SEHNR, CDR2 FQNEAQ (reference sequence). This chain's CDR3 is CASSLVTETYNEQFF. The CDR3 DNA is TGTGCCAGCAGCTTAGTAACGGAGACCTACAATGAGCAGTTCTTC.

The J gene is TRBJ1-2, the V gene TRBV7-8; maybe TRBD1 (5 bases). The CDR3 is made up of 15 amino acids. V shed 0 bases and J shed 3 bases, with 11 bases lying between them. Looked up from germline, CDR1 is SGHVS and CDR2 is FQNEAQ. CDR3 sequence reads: CASSLARGGDYGYTF. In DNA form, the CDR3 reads TGTGCCAGCAGCTTAGCGCGGGGGGGGGACTATGGCTACACCTTC.

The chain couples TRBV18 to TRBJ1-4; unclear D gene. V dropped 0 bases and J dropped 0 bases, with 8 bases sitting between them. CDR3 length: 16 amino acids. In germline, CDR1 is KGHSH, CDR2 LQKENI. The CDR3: CASSPPTSTTNEKLFF. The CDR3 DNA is TGTGCCAGCTCACCACCGACCAGCACAACTAATGAAAAACTGTTTTTT.

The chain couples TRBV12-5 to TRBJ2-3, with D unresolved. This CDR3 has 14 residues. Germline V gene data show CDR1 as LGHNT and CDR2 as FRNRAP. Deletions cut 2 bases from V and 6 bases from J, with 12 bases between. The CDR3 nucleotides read TGTGCTAGTGGTTTGTGGCAGGTAGACGATACGCAGTATTTT. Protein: CASGLWQVDDTQYF.

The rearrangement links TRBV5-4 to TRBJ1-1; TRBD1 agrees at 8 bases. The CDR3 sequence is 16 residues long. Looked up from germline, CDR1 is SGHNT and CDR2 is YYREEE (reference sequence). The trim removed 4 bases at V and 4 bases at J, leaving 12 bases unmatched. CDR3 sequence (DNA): TGTGCCAGCAGCCGAGGACAGGGATCGATTTCCACTGAAGCTTTCTTT. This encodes CASSRGQGSISTEAFF.

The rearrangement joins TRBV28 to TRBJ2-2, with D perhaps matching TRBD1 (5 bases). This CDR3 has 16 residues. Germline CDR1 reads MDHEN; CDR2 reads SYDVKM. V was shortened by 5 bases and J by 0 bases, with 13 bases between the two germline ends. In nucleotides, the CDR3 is TGTGCCAGCAGTCCTACAGGTGAAACGAACACCGGGGAGCTGTTTTTT. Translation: CASSPTGETNTGELFF. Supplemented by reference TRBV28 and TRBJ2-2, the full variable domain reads DVKVTQSSRYLVKRTGEKVFLECVQDMDHENMFWYRQDPGLGLRLIYFSYDVKMKEKGDIPEGYSVSREKKERFSLILESASTNQTSMYLCASSPTGETNTGELFFGEGSRLTVL.

CDR3: CASSAAPGQGGGNTIYF. The DNA of the CDR3 is TGTGCCAGCAGCGCCGCGCCGGGACAGGGGGGTGGAAACACCATATATTTT. The V and J genes are TRBV9 and TRBJ1-3, with TRBD1 matching over 11 bases. This CDR3 has 17 residues. Germline V gene lookup returns CDR1 SGDLS and CDR2 YYNGEE. V dropped 3 bases and J dropped 3; count of bases not matched to a gene: 8. The variable domain in full, completed from reference TRBV9 and TRBJ1-3, reads DSGVTQTPKHLITATGQRVTLRCSPRSGDLSVYWYQQSLDQGLQFLIQYYNGEERAKGNILERFSAQQFPDLHSELNLSSLELGDSALYFCASSAAPGQGGGNTIYFGEGSWLTVV.

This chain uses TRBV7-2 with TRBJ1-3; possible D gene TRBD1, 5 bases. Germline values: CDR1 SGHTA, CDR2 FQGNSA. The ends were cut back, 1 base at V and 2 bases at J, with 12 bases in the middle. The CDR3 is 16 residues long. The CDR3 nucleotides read TGTGCCAGCAGCTTAGGTTCTGGCAGGGCTGGAAACACCATATATTTT. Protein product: CASSLGSGRAGNTIYF.

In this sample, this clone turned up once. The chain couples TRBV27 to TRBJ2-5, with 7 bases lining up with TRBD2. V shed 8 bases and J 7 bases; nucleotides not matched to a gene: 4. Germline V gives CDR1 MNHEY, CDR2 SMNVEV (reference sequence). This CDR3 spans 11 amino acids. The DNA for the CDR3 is TGTGCCAGCTCCGGCGGGGGGACCCAGTACTTC. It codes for CASSGGGTQYF.

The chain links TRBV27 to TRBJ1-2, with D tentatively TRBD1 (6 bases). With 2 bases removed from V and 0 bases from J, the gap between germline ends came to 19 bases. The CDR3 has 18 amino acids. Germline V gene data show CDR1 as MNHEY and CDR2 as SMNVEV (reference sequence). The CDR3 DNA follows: TGTGCCAGCAGTTTACGGAGTACAGGGACGATTCCTAACTATGGCTACACCTTC. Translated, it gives CASSLRSTGTIPNYGYTF.

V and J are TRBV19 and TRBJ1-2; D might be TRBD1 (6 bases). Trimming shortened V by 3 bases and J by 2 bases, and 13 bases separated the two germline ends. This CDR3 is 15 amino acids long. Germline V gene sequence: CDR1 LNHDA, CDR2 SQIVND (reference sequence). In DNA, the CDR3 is TGTGCCAGTAGTATGTGGGGCGGGACAAACTATGGCTACACCTTC. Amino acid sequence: CASSMWGGTNYGYTF.